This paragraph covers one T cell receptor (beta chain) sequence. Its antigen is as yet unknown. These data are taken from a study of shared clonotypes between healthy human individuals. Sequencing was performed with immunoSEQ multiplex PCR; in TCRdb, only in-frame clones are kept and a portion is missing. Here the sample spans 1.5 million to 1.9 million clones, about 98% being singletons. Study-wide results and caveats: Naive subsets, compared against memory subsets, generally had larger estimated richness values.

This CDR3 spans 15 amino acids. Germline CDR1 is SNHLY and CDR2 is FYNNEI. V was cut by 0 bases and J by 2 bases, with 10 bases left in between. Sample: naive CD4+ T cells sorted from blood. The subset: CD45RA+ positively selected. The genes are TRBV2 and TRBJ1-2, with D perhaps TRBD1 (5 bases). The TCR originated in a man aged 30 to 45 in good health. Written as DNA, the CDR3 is TGTGCCAGCAGTGAAGCGCTTCGGGGGAACTATGGCTACACCTTC. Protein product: CASSEALRGNYGYTF.